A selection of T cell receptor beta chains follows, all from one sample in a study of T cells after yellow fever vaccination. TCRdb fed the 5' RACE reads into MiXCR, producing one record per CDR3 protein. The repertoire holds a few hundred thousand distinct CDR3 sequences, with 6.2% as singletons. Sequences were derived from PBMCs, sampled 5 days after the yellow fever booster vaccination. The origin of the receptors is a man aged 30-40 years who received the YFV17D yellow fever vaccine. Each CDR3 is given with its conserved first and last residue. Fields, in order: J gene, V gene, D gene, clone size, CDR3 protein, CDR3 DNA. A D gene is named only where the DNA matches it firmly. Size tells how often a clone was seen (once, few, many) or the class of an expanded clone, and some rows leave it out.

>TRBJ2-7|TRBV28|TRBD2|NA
CASSWSGRGYEQYF
TGTGCCAGCAGTTGGAGCGGGAGAGGTTACGAGCAGTACTTC
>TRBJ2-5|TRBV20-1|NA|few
CSAVEGLETQYF
TGCAGTGCTGTGGAGGGGTTGGAGACCCAGTACTTC
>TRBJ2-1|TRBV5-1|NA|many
CASRNGLLGSYNEQFF
TGCGCCAGCAGAAACGGACTGCTAGGGTCCTACAATGAGCAGTTCTTC
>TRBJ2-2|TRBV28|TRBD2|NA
CASAPLAGEVGELFF
TGTGCCAGCGCCCCTTTAGCGGGAGAGGTCGGGGAGCTGTTTTTT
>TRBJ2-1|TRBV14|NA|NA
CASSPQGGLGPFF
TGTGCCAGCAGCCCCCAAGGTGGGCTAGGTCCGTTCTTC
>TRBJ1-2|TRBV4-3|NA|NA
CASSQVGSLNYGYTF
TGCGCCAGCAGCCAAGTTGGCAGTTTGAACTATGGCTACACCTTC
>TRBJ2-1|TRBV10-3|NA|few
CAIREGGGDNEQFF
TGTGCCATCAGGGAGGGAGGGGGAGACAATGAGCAGTTCTTC
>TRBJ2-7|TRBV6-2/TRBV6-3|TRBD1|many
CASEGQLYEQYF
TGTGCCAGCGAGGGACAGCTTTACGAGCAGTACTTC
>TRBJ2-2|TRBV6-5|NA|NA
CASSYGTKVLTGELFF
TGTGCCAGCAGTTACGGGACGAAGGTCCTTACCGGGGAGCTGTTTTTT
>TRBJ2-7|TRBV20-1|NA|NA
CSARTQRAYEQYF
TGCAGTGCTAGAACCCAGAGGGCCTACGAGCAGTACTTC
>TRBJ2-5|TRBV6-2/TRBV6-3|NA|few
CASTQGVETQYF
TGTGCCAGCACGCAGGGTGTGGAGACCCAGTACTTC
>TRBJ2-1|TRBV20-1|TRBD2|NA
CSARVGTSGTRFVNEQFF
TGCAGTGCTAGAGTCGGGACTAGCGGGACCCGGTTCGTCAATGAGCAGTTCTTC
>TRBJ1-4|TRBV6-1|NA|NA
CASAMGQTEKLFF
TGTGCCAGCGCCATGGGCCAGACTGAAAAACTGTTTTTT
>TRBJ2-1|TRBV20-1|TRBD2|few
CSVERGPPYNEQFF
TGCAGTGTAGAGCGGGGACCCCCATACAATGAGCAGTTCTTC
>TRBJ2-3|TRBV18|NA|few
CASSPTGNTDTQYF
TGTGCCAGCTCACCTACAGGGAACACAGATACGCAGTATTTT
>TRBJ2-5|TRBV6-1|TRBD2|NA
CASPPTGPSGQETQYF
TGTGCCAGCCCCCCTACGGGGCCTAGCGGGCAAGAGACCCAGTACTTC
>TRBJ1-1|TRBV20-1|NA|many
CSARDLGAGAFF
TGCAGTGCTAGAGATCTAGGGGCAGGAGCTTTCTTT
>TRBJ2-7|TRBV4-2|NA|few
CASSQEDTGFYEQYF
TGTGCCAGCAGCCAAGAGGACACGGGTTTCTACGAGCAGTACTTC
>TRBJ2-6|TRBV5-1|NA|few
CASSLQVRNSFFSGANVLTF
TGCGCCAGCAGCTTGCAGGTCAGGAACAGTTTCTTCTCTGGGGCCAACGTCCTGACTTTC
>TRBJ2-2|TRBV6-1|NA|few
CASRGTAGMTGELFF
TGTGCCAGCAGAGGGACCGCGGGGATGACCGGGGAGCTGTTTTTT
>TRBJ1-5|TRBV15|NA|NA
CATSRDRGQPQHF
TGTGCCACCAGCAGAGATCGCGGTCAGCCCCAGCATTTT
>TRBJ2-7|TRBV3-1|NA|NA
CASKGVSYEQYF
TGTGCCAGCAAGGGGGTAAGCTACGAGCAGTACTTC
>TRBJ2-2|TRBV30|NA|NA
CAWSAGLYTGELFF
TGTGCCTGGAGTGCGGGACTGTACACCGGGGAGCTGTTTTTT
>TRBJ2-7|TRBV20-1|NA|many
CSASALSISYEQYF
TGCAGTGCTAGCGCTCTTTCCATCTCCTACGAGCAGTACTTC
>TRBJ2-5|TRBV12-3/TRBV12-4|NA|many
CASSILGEETQYF
TGTGCCAGCAGTATTTTAGGGGAAGAGACCCAGTACTTC
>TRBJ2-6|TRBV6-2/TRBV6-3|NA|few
CASENPRAGANVLTF
TGTGCCAGCGAGAACCCAAGAGCTGGGGCCAACGTCCTGACTTTC
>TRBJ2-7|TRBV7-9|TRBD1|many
CASRGDSLFDSYEQYF
TGTGCCAGCAGAGGGGACAGCCTATTTGACTCCTACGAGCAGTACTTC
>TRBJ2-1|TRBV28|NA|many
CASRFILDNEQFF
TGTGCCAGCAGATTCATACTAGACAATGAGCAGTTCTTC
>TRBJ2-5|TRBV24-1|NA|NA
CATSDFGSQETQYF
TGTGCCACCAGTGATTTTGGGAGCCAAGAGACCCAGTACTTC
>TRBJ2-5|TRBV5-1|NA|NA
CASSLGASGTQETQYF
TGCGCCAGCAGCTTGGGGGCTTCAGGGACACAAGAGACCCAGTACTTC
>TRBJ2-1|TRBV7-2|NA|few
CAARLAVYNEQFF
TGTGCCGCCCGCCTGGCCGTTTACAATGAGCAGTTCTTC
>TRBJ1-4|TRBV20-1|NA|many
CSARGQLNEKLFF
TGCAGTGCTAGGGGGCAGCTTAATGAAAAACTGTTTTTT
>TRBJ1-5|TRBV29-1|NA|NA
CSVQRDSNQPQHF
TGCAGCGTTCAAAGAGATAGCAATCAGCCCCAGCATTTT
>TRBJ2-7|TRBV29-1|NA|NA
CSVVEAYEQYF
TGCAGCGTTGTAGAAGCCTACGAGCAGTACTTC
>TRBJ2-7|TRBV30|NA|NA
CAWSVLAGGEQYF
TGTGCCTGGAGTGTTCTTGCCGGTGGCGAGCAGTACTTC
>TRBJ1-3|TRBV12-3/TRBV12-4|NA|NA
CASRVSSGNTIYF
TGTGCCAGCAGAGTGAGCTCTGGAAACACCATATATTTT
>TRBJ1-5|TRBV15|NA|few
CATSSYNQPQHF
TGTGCCACCAGCAGCTACAATCAGCCCCAGCATTTT
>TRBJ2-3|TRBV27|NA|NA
CASSNMVDTQYF
TGTGCCAGCAGTAACATGGTGGATACGCAGTATTTT
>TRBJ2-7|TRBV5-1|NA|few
CASSTGQSHEQYF
TGCGCCAGCAGCACCGGACAGTCCCACGAGCAGTACTTC
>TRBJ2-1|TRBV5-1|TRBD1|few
CASSMTGESYNEQFF
TGCGCCAGCAGCATGACAGGGGAGTCTTACAATGAGCAGTTCTTC
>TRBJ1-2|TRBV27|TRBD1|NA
CASSFRGQGFPTYGYTF
TGTGCCAGCAGTTTTAGGGGACAGGGGTTCCCTACCTATGGCTACACCTTC
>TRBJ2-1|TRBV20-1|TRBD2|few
CSAFGTSGLLLYNEQFF
TGCAGTGCTTTCGGGACTAGCGGGCTACTCCTTTACAATGAGCAGTTCTTC
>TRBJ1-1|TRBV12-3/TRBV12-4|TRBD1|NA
CASTLDRAGTEAFF
TGTGCCAGCACCCTCGACAGGGCGGGGACTGAAGCTTTCTTT
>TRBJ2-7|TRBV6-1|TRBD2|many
CASSPGLAGGHPSYEQYF
TGTGCCAGCAGTCCGGGACTAGCGGGAGGGCACCCCTCCTACGAGCAGTACTTC
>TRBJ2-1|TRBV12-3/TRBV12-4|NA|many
CASSFQTPTSNEQFF
TGTGCCAGCAGTTTCCAGACTCCGACATCCAATGAGCAGTTCTTC
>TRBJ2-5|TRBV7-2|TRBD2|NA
CASSLSYSGGGQTQYF
TGTGCCAGCAGCCTGAGCTATAGCGGGGGGGGACAGACCCAGTACTTC
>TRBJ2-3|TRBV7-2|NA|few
CASSEAATQYF
TGTGCCAGCAGCGAAGCGGCTACGCAGTATTTT
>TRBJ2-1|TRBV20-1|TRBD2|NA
CSAYRKGTKYNEQFF
TGCAGTGCTTACCGCAAGGGGACTAAGTACAATGAGCAGTTCTTC